The 30 T cell receptor beta chains below come from one sample, sequenced in a study of OX40 agonist ivuxolimab in advanced cancers. The data were produced by immunoSEQ multiplex PCR, yet TCRdb's version contains in-frame clones alone and is incomplete. Here the sample spans under 80,000 clones, approximately 88% being singletons. The specimen comprised CD4+ or CD8+ T cells sorted from blood, sampled in a trial of the OX40 agonist ivuxolimab. These receptors all stem from an adult with an advanced solid tumor such as melanoma, head and neck, liver or kidney cancer.

The rearrangement links TRBV4-1 to TRBJ2-3, with 10 bases identical to TRBD2. CDR3 length equals 15 residues. Germline lookup yields CDR1 MGHRA and CDR2 YSYEKL. V was pared by 4 bases and J by 6 bases, with 7 bases of the junction left unmatched. The DNA of the CDR3 is TGCGCCAGCAGCCTAGCGGGAGGAATAGCGGATACGCAGTATTTT. This gives the protein CASSLAGGIADTQYF.

This clone has just one count. The chain has TRBV7-5 and TRBJ1-5; the tabulated D call, TRBD1, remains unverified against the DNA. TRBV7-5 is a recognized pseudogene. This CDR3 spans 17 amino acids. The CDR3 DNA is TGTGCCAGAAGCTTAGGGGACAGGGGCGAATTGAGTCAGCCCCAGCATTTT. It yields the protein CARSLGDRGELSQPQHF.

The CDR3 region is CASSLKADPNTEAFF. As DNA, the CDR3 is TGTGCCAGCAGCTTAAAAGCAGACCCGAACACTGAAGCTTTCTTT. The chain carries TRBV7-9 and TRBJ1-1, with D unresolved. Trimming took 2 bases from V and 1 from J, leaving 11 bases between them. In germline, CDR1 is SEHNR, CDR2 FQNEAQ (reference sequence). The CDR3 sequence is 15 residues long.

The chain employs TRBV27 and TRBJ2-1, with 7 bases lining up with TRBD1. Unmatched junction bases numbered 6, after V lost 7 bases and J lost 0 bases. Looked up from germline, CDR1 is MNHEY and CDR2 is SMNVEV (reference sequence). The CDR3 has 15 residues. CDR3 loop: CASKQGSGSYNEQFF. As DNA, the CDR3 is TGTGCCAGCAAACAGGGGTCGGGCTCCTACAATGAGCAGTTCTTC.

This chain joins TRBV18 and TRBJ1-2, with D maybe TRBD1 (5 bases). The germline CDR1 and CDR2 sequences are KGHSH and LQKENI. V lost 3 bases, J lost 0 bases, and 11 bases lay in between. The CDR3 has 15 residues. The CDR3 DNA sequence: TGTGCCAGCTCACCCCGGGACGACCCTAACTATGGCTACACCTTC. Translated: CASSPRDDPNYGYTF.

This sequence joins TRBV7-8 and TRBJ2-6; TRBD1 matches 9 bases. Germline V gene sequence: CDR1 SGHVS, CDR2 FQNEAQ. The V gene end was trimmed by 5 bases and the J gene end by 2 bases; junction bases not matched to a gene: 4. This CDR3 spans 16 amino acids. DNA for the CDR3: TGTGCCAGCAGCCTAGGGACAGGGACTGGGGCCAACGTCCTGACTTTC. Protein sequence: CASSLGTGTGANVLTF.

The V and J genes are TRBV28 and TRBJ1-1; D not resolved. The CDR3 contains 15 residues. V shed 0 bases and J shed 1 base, with 9 bases lying between them. Germline V gives CDR1 MDHEN, CDR2 SYDVKM. The CDR3: CASSLWAVRNTEAFF. The CDR3 bases are TGTGCCAGCAGTTTATGGGCGGTACGGAACACTGAAGCTTTCTTT.

This clone is medium-sized (0.01 to 0.1%) by share. This chain joins TRBV28 and TRBJ1-3; a possible D gene is TRBD1 (5 bases). This CDR3 has 14 residues. V was shortened by 6 bases and J by 4 bases, with 13 bases between the two germline ends. The V gene's germline CDR1 is MDHEN and CDR2 SYDVKM. The CDR3 coding sequence is TGTGCCAGCAGAACAGGACACCGAGGAAACACCATATATTTT. Protein product: CASRTGHRGNTIYF. The whole variable domain, filled in from reference TRBV28 and TRBJ1-3, reads DVKVTQSSRYLVKRTGEKVFLECVQDMDHENMFWYRQDPGLGLRLIYFSYDVKMKEKGDIPEGYSVSREKKERFSLILESASTNQTSMYLCASRTGHRGNTIYFGEGSWLTVV.

This clone was seen just once. The J gene is TRBJ1-5, the V gene TRBV19, with 7 nucleotides matching TRBD1. Per the germline V gene, CDR1 is LNHDA and CDR2 is SQIVND (reference sequence). The CDR3 is 14 amino acids. Losses at the gene ends were 7 bases for V and 4 bases for J; bases not matched to a gene: 7. The CDR3 region is CASTLVRGNQPQHF. In nucleotides, the CDR3 is TGTGCCAGTACCCTCGTCAGGGGGAATCAGCCCCAGCATTTT.

CDR3 sequence: CASSRGQGGRNTEAFF. As DNA, the CDR3 is TGCGCCAGCAGCCGGGGACAGGGTGGGAGGAACACTGAAGCTTTCTTT. The rearrangement uses TRBV4-1 and TRBJ1-1, with 9 bases lining up with TRBD1. Germline V lookup: CDR1 MGHRA, CDR2 YSYEKL. V shed 4 bases and J 1 base; nucleotides not matched to a gene: 7. The CDR3 extends over 16 amino acids.

The gene calls are TRBV7-2 and TRBJ1-1, with D possibly being TRBD1 (5 bases). This CDR3 region has 14 residues. Germline V gene lookup returns CDR1 SGHTA and CDR2 FQGNSA. The CDR3 loop reads CGGRPVQKNTEAFF. The CDR3 DNA follows: TGTGGGGGACGTCCCGTTCAGAAGAACACTGAAGCTTTCTTT.

The chain uses TRBV19 and TRBJ1-4; TRBD1 matches 7 bases. This CDR3 has 15 amino acids. V was pared by 8 bases and J by 8 bases, with 14 bases of the junction left unmatched. CDR1 LNHDA and CDR2 SQIVND come from the germline V gene (reference sequence). This CDR3 is CASSQRGRPEEKLFF. Written as DNA, the CDR3 is TGTGCCAGTTCCCAAAGGGGGCGACCGGAAGAAAAACTGTTTTTT. The whole variable domain, filled in from reference TRBV19 and TRBJ1-4, reads DGGITQSPKYLFRKEGQNVTLSCEQNLNHDAMYWYRQDPGQGLRLIYYSQIVNDFQKGDIAEGYSVSREKKESFPLTVTSAQKNPTAFYLCASSQRGRPEEKLFFGSGTQLSVL.

J is TRBJ2-7 and V is TRBV6-6; D gene uncertain. V was shortened by 6 bases and J by 3 bases, with 6 bases between the two germline ends. The CDR3 totals 11 residues. Germline V CDR1 and CDR2: MNHNY, SVGAGI (reference sequence). The CDR3 DNA reads TGTGCCAGCAGCAACCGCTACGAGCAGTACTTC. This gives the protein CASSNRYEQYF.

This clone was seen only once. The V call is TRBV5-6, the J call TRBJ2-7, with 7 bases lining up with TRBD2. Germline CDR1 and CDR2: SGHDT and YYEEEE. J gave up 5 bases and V 0 bases, and 8 bases lay outside the gene matches. The CDR3 runs 15 residues. The CDR3 here is CASSLGLAPPDEQYF. Here the CDR3 DNA reads TGTGCCAGCAGCTTGGGACTAGCCCCGCCTGACGAGCAGTACTTC.

The V and J genes are TRBV5-1 and TRBJ2-1, with a tentative D call TRBD2 (6 bases). The CDR3 runs to 16 residues. Germline V gives CDR1 SGHRS, CDR2 YFSETQ. V lost 0 bases, J lost 0 bases, and 10 bases lay in between. CDR3 region: CASSLGGLASYNEQFF. The CDR3 DNA reads as TGCGCCAGCAGCTTGGGGGGACTTGCCTCCTACAATGAGCAGTTCTTC.

The J gene is TRBJ2-1, the V gene TRBV7-6, with 11 nucleotides matching TRBD1. Germline V gives CDR1 SGHVS, CDR2 FNYEAQ. V lost 3 bases, J lost 7 bases, and 5 bases stayed unmatched. This CDR3 is built from 15 residues. DNA of the CDR3: TGTGCCAGCAGCTTGTTTGGGACAGGGGGTAATGAGCAGTTCTTC. Amino acids: CASSLFGTGGNEQFF. The full variable domain, in which reference TRBV7-6 and TRBJ2-1 provide the parts outside the CDR3, is GAGVSQSPRYKVTKRGQDVALRCDPISGHVSLYWYRQALGQGPEFLTYFNYEAQQDKSGLPNDRFSAERPEGSISTLTIQRTEQRDSAMYRCASSLFGTGGNEQFFGPGTRLTVL.

DNA of the CDR3: TGTGCCAGCTCAATTTCAGGAAGCTCCTACGAGCAGTACTTC. Residues: CASSISGSSYEQYF. The chain is built from TRBV18 and TRBJ2-7; D not certain. Germline V CDR1 and CDR2: KGHSH, LQKENI. This CDR3 spans 14 amino acids. The germline V and J ends were trimmed by 5 bases and 0 bases, with 11 bases remaining between them.

V and J are TRBV2 and TRBJ1-2; D may be TRBD1 (5 bases). This CDR3 is built from 14 residues. Germline lookup yields CDR1 SNHLY and CDR2 FYNNEI. V was shortened by 4 bases and J by 8 bases, with 17 bases between the two germline ends. This CDR3 reads CASSVGPAGDGYTF. The DNA of the CDR3 is TGTGCCAGCAGTGTGGGTCCTGCCGGGGACGGCTACACCTTC.

This sequence joins TRBV5-1 and TRBJ1-2; D might be TRBD1 (5 bases). This CDR3 has 14 residues. Trimming left V 0 bases short and J 7 bases short, with 13 bases between. Germline V lookup: CDR1 SGHRS, CDR2 YFSETQ. The CDR3 is CASSLGGTEAGYTF. CDR3 DNA sequence: TGCGCCAGCAGCTTGGGCGGGACGGAAGCTGGCTACACCTTC.

The rearrangement links TRBV28 to TRBJ2-5, with 7 bases matching TRBD1. Trimming took 6 bases from V and 6 from J; bases not matched to a gene: 10. CDR3 size: 14 residues. Per the germline V gene, CDR1 is MDHEN and CDR2 is SYDVKM. The CDR3 region has the DNA TGTGCCAGCAGACCCCCTACAGGGGTAAAGACCCAGTACTTC. It yields the protein CASRPPTGVKTQYF.

The V and J genes are TRBV6-6 and TRBJ1-3; D remains unclear. This CDR3 region has 13 residues. Trimming shortened V by 6 bases and J by 1 base, and 7 bases separated the two germline ends. Germline V CDR1 and CDR2: MNHNY, SVGAGI (reference sequence). The CDR3 spells CASRPRSGNTIYF. The CDR3 nucleotides read TGTGCCAGCAGGCCACGTTCTGGAAACACCATATATTTT.

This chain connects TRBV6-6 to TRBJ2-1, with 7 bases identical to TRBD2. CDR1 and CDR2 from the germline V gene are MNHNY and SVGAGI (reference sequence). The length of the CDR3 is 15 residues. J was trimmed by 9 bases and V by 2 bases; bases with no gene match: 10. This CDR3 reads CASSYPGREYVEQFF. The CDR3 DNA follows: TGTGCCAGCAGTTACCCGGGGCGGGAGTATGTTGAGCAGTTCTTC.

The rearrangement uses TRBV11-2 and TRBJ1-1; 7 nucleotides match TRBD1. Germline lookup yields CDR1 SGHAT and CDR2 FQNNGV. Trimming removed 9 bases from V and 7 bases from J; junction bases left unmatched: 11. The length of the CDR3 is 13 residues. CDR3 bases: TGTGCCAGTGGCGGGCAGGGGGGGTTTGAAGCTTTCTTT. Amino acids: CASGGQGGFEAFF.

This chain uses TRBV19 with TRBJ1-1; 7 bases fit TRBD1. Trimming took 4 bases from V and 2 from J; bases not matched to a gene: 4. This CDR3 has 14 amino acids. Germline assignment: CDR1 LNHDA and CDR2 SQIVND (reference sequence). The CDR3 DNA is TGTGCCAGTAGTACCGACAGGGTTAACACTGAAGCTTTCTTT. Translating it yields CASSTDRVNTEAFF.

The chain links TRBV2 to TRBJ2-2, with 7 positions matching TRBD1. This CDR3 is built from 15 residues. Trimming cost V 6 bases and J 3 bases; bases outside gene matches: 7. CDR1 is SNHLY and CDR2 is FYNNEI in the germline V gene. In DNA form, the CDR3 reads TGTGCCAGCAGGGAACAGGGGCTATACACCGGGGAGCTGTTTTTT. This encodes CASREQGLYTGELFF.

The J gene is TRBJ2-7, the V gene TRBV6-5; 7 nucleotides match TRBD2. The germline gives CDR1 MNHEY, CDR2 SVGAGI. Trimming removed 7 bases from V and 6 bases from J; junction bases left unmatched: 9. This CDR3 is 13 amino acids long. This chain's CDR3 is CASTFLGGGEQYF. In nucleotides, the CDR3 is TGTGCCAGCACCTTTCTTGGGGGGGGCGAGCAGTACTTC.

The chain carries TRBV27 and TRBJ2-1; tentative D call: TRBD2 (6 bases). CDR1 MNHEY and CDR2 SMNVEV come from the germline V gene (reference sequence). Deletions cut 6 bases from V and 10 bases from J, with 16 bases between. There are 13 residues in the CDR3. In DNA, the CDR3 is TGTGCCAGCAGCACCGTCGGGGGTTGGGAGCAGTTCTTC. Protein sequence: CASSTVGGWEQFF.

This chain joins TRBV28 and TRBJ2-3; the D call may be TRBD1 or TRBD2 (5 bases each). CDR1 is MDHEN, CDR2 SYDVKM, per germline. CDR3 length equals 14 residues. V was shortened by 6 bases and J by 2 bases, with 12 bases between the two germline ends. The CDR3 DNA follows: TGTGCCAGCAGGGTCTTCGGGGCCACAGATACGCAGTATTTT. Protein product: CASRVFGATDTQYF.

V usage is TRBV4-1 and J usage is TRBJ1-4; D may be TRBD1 (6 bases). V gave up 0 bases and J gave up 4 bases, with 9 bases separating them. Per the germline V gene, CDR1 is MGHRA and CDR2 is YSYEKL. The CDR3 length is 15 residues. The CDR3: CASSQDWGRNEKLFF. The CDR3 DNA sequence: TGCGCCAGCAGCCAAGACTGGGGGCGTAATGAAAAACTGTTTTTT.

A single count supports this clone. The rearrangement joins TRBV19 to TRBJ2-5; 7 bases fit TRBD2. Per germline, CDR1 LNHDA and CDR2 SQIVND (reference sequence). V shed 1 base and J 1 base; nucleotides not matched to a gene: 9. The CDR3 runs 17 residues. CDR3 amino acids: CASSIVGSSGGQETQYF. CDR3 coding DNA: TGTGCCAGTAGTATAGTAGGTAGCTCGGGGGGCCAAGAGACCCAGTACTTC.